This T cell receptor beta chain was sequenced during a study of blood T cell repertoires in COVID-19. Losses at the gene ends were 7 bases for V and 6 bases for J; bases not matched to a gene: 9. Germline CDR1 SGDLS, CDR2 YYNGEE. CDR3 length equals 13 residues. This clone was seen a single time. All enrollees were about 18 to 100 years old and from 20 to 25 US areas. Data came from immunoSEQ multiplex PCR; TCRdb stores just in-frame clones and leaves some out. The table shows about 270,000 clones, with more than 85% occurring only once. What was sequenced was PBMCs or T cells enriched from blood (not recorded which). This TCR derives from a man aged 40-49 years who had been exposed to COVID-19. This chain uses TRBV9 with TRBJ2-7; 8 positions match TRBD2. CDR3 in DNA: TGTGCCAGCTCCACGGCGGGGGGAGGCGAGCAGTACTTC. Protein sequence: CASSTAGGGEQYF.